This TCR beta chain was captured by sequencing in a study of response to subunit inactivated influenza vaccine. A single record per CDR3 protein comes from TCRdb applying MiXCR to the RT-PCR reads. The sample yields some 550,000 distinct CDR3 sequences, roughly a quarter seen once. Trimming removed 2 bases at V and 0 bases at J, with 8 bases between. Germline V CDR1 and CDR2: SGHRS, YFSETQ. The CDR3 is made up of 14 amino acids. This clonotype was seen only a few times. These same records also appear under a second study, on T cells expressing NK-cell markers. As that report states: 5'RACE template switching built TCR beta cDNA with unique molecular identifiers. According to the study, TCR beta repertoires originated from sorted CD3+CD56+NKG2C+, CD3+CD56+NKG2C- and CD3+CD56-NKG2C+ T cells. Among eight sequenced donors, seven carried HCMV seropositivity while one was seronegative. Dominant NKG2C+ clonotype frequencies of 1.0-7.0% of CD8+ T cells were measured in several donors.

The sample was CD4+ T cells sorted from PBMCs, taken roughly 13 days after vaccination. The TCR was taken from a man aged 50 to 59 who received an inactivated influenza vaccine. The chain is built from TRBV5-1 and TRBJ1-1; D unclear. The CDR3 bases are TGCGCCAGCAGCTTAGCTACACTGAACACTGAAGCTTTCTTT. Its protein product is CASSLATLNTEAFF.